This is a list of T cell receptor beta chains from one sample in a study of PD-1 blockade in classical Hodgkin lymphoma. Sequenced by immunoSEQ multiplex PCR; TCRdb stores in-frame clones only, minus some. The data show 50,000 to 75,000 clones, approximately 90% seen once. This material consisted of peripheral blood mononuclear cells (PBMCs), taken at baseline. These receptors were taken from a human donor with classical Hodgkin lymphoma. CDR3s include the opening cysteine and the closing phenylalanine or tryptophan. The order of the fields is clone size, J gene, V gene, D gene, CDR3 DNA, CDR3 protein. The D gene is left open where the match is weak. Expanded clones are given a class, and other clones once, few, many or no size at all.

size: -; J: TRBJ2-7; V: TRBV4-1; D: -; DNA: TGCGCCAGCAGCCTTTCTTTGACAGAGTCCTACGAGCAGTACTTC; CDR3: CASSLSLTESYEQYF
size: -; J: TRBJ2-5; V: TRBV7-6; D: TRBD1; DNA: TGTGCCAGCAGCTTGTACAGGGGCCAAGAGACCCAGTACTTC; CDR3: CASSLYRGQETQYF
size: -; J: TRBJ2-3; V: TRBV9; D: -; DNA: TGTGCCAGCAGCTTGGACTTCACAGATACGCAGTATTTT; CDR3: CASSLDFTDTQYF
size: -; J: TRBJ1-2; V: TRBV27; D: -; DNA: TGTGGTCAGGGTTACTATGGCTACACCTTC; CDR3: CGQGYYGYTF
size: -; J: TRBJ2-7; V: TRBV9; D: -; DNA: TGTGCCAGCAGCGTAGAAGGGAGTAACGAGGGCTACGAGCAGTACTTC; CDR3: CASSVEGSNEGYEQYF
size: few; J: TRBJ2-6; V: TRBV27; D: TRBD1; DNA: TGTGCCAGCAGTTTAAGGGGGCCTGGGGCCAACGTCCTGACTTTC; CDR3: CASSLRGPGANVLTF
size: -; J: TRBJ2-7; V: TRBV2; D: -; DNA: TGTGCCAGCGTAACACAGGGAACCTACGAGCAGTACTTC; CDR3: CASVTQGTYEQYF
size: -; J: TRBJ1-2; V: TRBV19; D: TRBD1; DNA: TGTGCCAGTTCTGACAGGGGCTATGGCTACACCTTC; CDR3: CASSDRGYGYTF
size: -; J: TRBJ1-3; V: TRBV30; D: -; DNA: TGTGCCTGGAGTGTACGCACCAGCTCTGGAAACACCATATATTTT; CDR3: CAWSVRTSSGNTIYF
size: -; J: TRBJ2-3; V: TRBV4-3; D: -; DNA: TGCGCCAGCAGCCAAGATGGGTCCACGGGATTTAGCACAGATACGCAGTATTTT; CDR3: CASSQDGSTGFSTDTQYF
size: -; J: TRBJ1-5; V: TRBV7-9; D: -; DNA: TGTGCCAGCAGCCCCAATTCCAGCAATCAGCCCCAGCATTTT; CDR3: CASSPNSSNQPQHF
size: -; J: TRBJ2-7; V: TRBV5-5; D: TRBD1; DNA: TGTGCCAGCAGCCCCGGGGGGACAGGGGCCTACGAGCAGTACTTC; CDR3: CASSPGGTGAYEQYF
size: -; J: TRBJ2-7; V: TRBV6-5; D: -; DNA: TGTGCCAGCAACCACGACGGGGCCTCCTACGAGCAGTACTTC; CDR3: CASNHDGASYEQYF
size: once; J: TRBJ1-1; V: TRBV19; D: -; DNA: TGTGCCAGTAGTATAGGCTCGTATCCAGACACTGAAGCTTTCTTT; CDR3: CASSIGSYPDTEAFF
size: -; J: TRBJ2-3; V: TRBV14; D: -; DNA: TGTGCCAGCAGCTACGGGTATATCACAGATACGCAGTATTTT; CDR3: CASSYGYITDTQYF
size: -; J: TRBJ2-6; V: TRBV30; D: TRBD1; DNA: TGTGCCTGCAGACAGGGGAGACTCTCTGGGGCCAACGTCCTGACTTTC; CDR3: CACRQGRLSGANVLTF
size: -; J: TRBJ1-2; V: TRBV27; D: -; DNA: TGTGCCAGCAGGCCTAGTATGGCAATGGGGACCTATGGCTACACCTTC; CDR3: CASRPSMAMGTYGYTF
size: -; J: TRBJ1-6; V: TRBV6-6; D: TRBD1; DNA: TGTGCCAGCAGTTACTTGGGCAGGGGGTTAGATTCACCCCTCCACTTT; CDR3: CASSYLGRGLDSPLHF
size: -; J: TRBJ2-7; V: TRBV7-6; D: TRBD1; DNA: TGTGCCAGCAGCCCAAGGGACAGGGGGCAAGAGATCTACGAGCAGTACTTC; CDR3: CASSPRDRGQEIYEQYF
size: once; J: TRBJ2-1; V: TRBV7-6; D: TRBD2; DNA: TGTGCCAGCAGCTTATCCTCTAGCGGGGGCTTATTCTCCTACAATGAGCAGTTCTTC; CDR3: CASSLSSSGGLFSYNEQFF
size: -; J: TRBJ2-7; V: TRBV7-9; D: -; DNA: TGTGCCAGCAGCGCCGACAGGCCCGAGCAGTACTTC; CDR3: CASSADRPEQYF
size: -; J: TRBJ1-6; V: TRBV11-1; D: -; DNA: TGTGCCAGCAGCTTACAGTTTCATAATTCACCCCTCCACTTT; CDR3: CASSLQFHNSPLHF
size: -; J: TRBJ1-6; V: TRBV7-2; D: TRBD1; DNA: TGTGCCAGCAGCTTATCCGGGACAGGGGAGTCACCCCTCCACTTT; CDR3: CASSLSGTGESPLHF
size: once; J: TRBJ1-2; V: TRBV18; D: TRBD1; DNA: TGTGCCAGCTCACCCTTAGGGACAGGGGAGAGCTATGGCTACACCTTC; CDR3: CASSPLGTGESYGYTF
size: -; J: TRBJ2-7; V: TRBV19; D: -; DNA: TGTGCCAGTAGTATTGGCAGACTAAAAGAATACGAGCAGTACTTC; CDR3: CASSIGRLKEYEQYF
size: -; J: TRBJ1-3; V: TRBV19; D: -; DNA: TGTGCCAGTAGCCTTCAGACAGACTACTCTGGAAACACCATATATTTT; CDR3: CASSLQTDYSGNTIYF
size: once; J: TRBJ2-7; V: TRBV7-2; D: TRBD1; DNA: TGTGCCAGCAGCGACCTGGTGACAGGGGGCACGGAAGAGCAGTACTTC; CDR3: CASSDLVTGGTEEQYF
size: -; J: TRBJ2-1; V: TRBV7-2; D: -; DNA: TGTGCCAGCAGCTTAGCACGGGGGGCCTCCTACAATGAGCAGTTCTTC; CDR3: CASSLARGASYNEQFF
size: -; J: TRBJ2-7; V: TRBV7-2; D: TRBD2; DNA: TGTGCCAGCAGCCAGGGGCTAGCGGGGCGACCCTACGAGCAGTACTTC; CDR3: CASSQGLAGRPYEQYF
size: -; J: TRBJ2-1; V: TRBV28; D: -; DNA: TGTGCCAGCAGTCCTACCGGGGCCTCGGGTTACAATGAGCAGTTCTTC; CDR3: CASSPTGASGYNEQFF
size: -; J: TRBJ2-7; V: TRBV29-1; D: TRBD1; DNA: TGCAGCGTTGAATTGGGACGACAGGGGGGCGACGAGCAGTACTTC; CDR3: CSVELGRQGGDEQYF
size: -; J: TRBJ1-2; V: TRBV7-8; D: -; DNA: TGTGCCAGCAGCTTAAGGGGAAGGGCGGGGGACTACACCTTC; CDR3: CASSLRGRAGDYTF
size: -; J: TRBJ2-5; V: TRBV7-3; D: -; DNA: TGTGCCAGCAGCTTAACCAGGACAGTCCAAGAGACCCAGTACTTC; CDR3: CASSLTRTVQETQYF
size: -; J: TRBJ1-1; V: TRBV9; D: TRBD1; DNA: TGTGCCAGCAGCGCCGTGGACAGGGGGCCGACGAACACTGAAGCTTTCTTT; CDR3: CASSAVDRGPTNTEAFF
size: -; J: TRBJ1-4; V: TRBV5-6; D: -; DNA: TGTGCCAGCAGCTTGGGAGGGTACCGGGGCGAAAAACTGTTTTTT; CDR3: CASSLGGYRGEKLFF
size: -; J: TRBJ2-5; V: TRBV28; D: TRBD2; DNA: TGTGCCAGCAGCACCCGCGCTAGCGGGGCGGGAGAGACCCAGTACTTC; CDR3: CASSTRASGAGETQYF
size: -; J: TRBJ2-7; V: TRBV7-7; D: -; DNA: TGTGCCAGCAGCTTAGAGATTACCTACGAGCAGTACTTC; CDR3: CASSLEITYEQYF
size: -; J: TRBJ2-7; V: TRBV5-4; D: TRBD1; DNA: TGTGCCAGCAGCCAATTACGGACAGGGGAGTACGAGCAGTACTTC; CDR3: CASSQLRTGEYEQYF
size: few; J: TRBJ1-6; V: TRBV6-5; D: TRBD1; DNA: TGTGCCAGCAGCCAGGGGGTTGGGAATTCACCCCTCCACTTT; CDR3: CASSQGVGNSPLHF
size: -; J: TRBJ2-7; V: TRBV19; D: TRBD1; DNA: TGTGCCAGTAGTTACGGACAGGGGGACGACGAGCAGTACTTC; CDR3: CASSYGQGDDEQYF
size: -; J: TRBJ2-7; V: TRBV10-3; D: TRBD1; DNA: TGTGCCATCAGTGCGGACAGGGGCTACGAGCAGTACTTC; CDR3: CAISADRGYEQYF
size: once; J: TRBJ2-7; V: TRBV5-1; D: TRBD1; DNA: TGCGCCAGCAGCTCCCAGGGGGCTTCCTACGAGCAGTACTTC; CDR3: CASSSQGASYEQYF
size: -; J: TRBJ2-7; V: TRBV19; D: -; DNA: TGTGCCAGTAGTATCGCCGCGAACTACGAGCAGTACTTC; CDR3: CASSIAANYEQYF
size: -; J: TRBJ1-1; V: TRBV13; D: -; DNA: TGTGCCAGCAGCCTACAGGGTTGGTACACTGAAGCTTTCTTT; CDR3: CASSLQGWYTEAFF
size: -; J: TRBJ1-4; V: TRBV18; D: -; DNA: TGTGCCAGCTCACCCTCGGGGACTAATGAAAAACTGTTTTTT; CDR3: CASSPSGTNEKLFF
size: -; J: TRBJ2-1; V: TRBV5-1; D: -; DNA: TGCGCCAGCAGCTTGTTAGGTGGTGAGCAGTTCTTC; CDR3: CASSLLGGEQFF
size: -; J: TRBJ1-5; V: TRBV7-2; D: -; DNA: TGTGCCAGCAGCTCAGAGTCTGGGATTAGCAATCAGCCCCAGCATTTT; CDR3: CASSSESGISNQPQHF
size: -; J: TRBJ1-6; V: TRBV16; D: -; DNA: TGTGCCAGCTCGACGGTATTGGGCGGGGAAGATTCACCCCTCCACTTT; CDR3: CASSTVLGGEDSPLHF
size: -; J: TRBJ1-4; V: TRBV15; D: -; DNA: TGTGCCACCAGCAGAGATCCGCAGGCTGCTAATGAAAAACTGTTTTTT; CDR3: CATSRDPQAANEKLFF
size: -; J: TRBJ1-1; V: TRBV9; D: -; DNA: TGTGCCAGCACCCGCACTGAAGCTTTCTTT; CDR3: CASTRTEAFF
size: -; J: TRBJ2-7; V: TRBV28; D: -; DNA: TGTGCCAGCAGTTTAATCCTCACGGGTCTATGGGAGCAGTACTTC; CDR3: CASSLILTGLWEQYF
size: -; J: TRBJ1-2; V: TRBV29-1; D: -; DNA: TGCAGCGTTGAAGATCTTCAGGAAAGGTGGCTCTTTGGCTACACCTTC; CDR3: CSVEDLQERWLFGYTF
size: -; J: TRBJ2-7; V: TRBV14; D: TRBD1; DNA: TGTGCCAGCAGCACGACAGGGTCCTACGAGCAGTACTTC; CDR3: CASSTTGSYEQYF
size: -; J: TRBJ2-7; V: TRBV15; D: TRBD1; DNA: TGTGCCACCAGCAGAGCACAGGGGTTACTGGAGGAGCAGTACTTC; CDR3: CATSRAQGLLEEQYF
size: once; J: TRBJ1-4; V: TRBV30; D: -; DNA: TGTGCCTGGAGTGCACATCCAACTAATGAAAAACTGTTTTTT; CDR3: CAWSAHPTNEKLFF